This entry lists 15 T cell receptor beta chains sequenced from one sample in a study of Tregs in tolerant kidney transplant recipients. The table came from immunoSEQ multiplex PCR; TCRdb's copy has only in-frame clones and leaves some out. This table holds about 23,000 clones. Mixed chimerism was transient after nonmyeloablative marrow transplants from related graft donors. This material consisted of CD4+ T cells from blood (PBMCs), taken 6 months after the transplant. The origin of the receptors is a human patient who received a combined kidney and bone marrow transplant. These T cells may partly come from the graft donor.

With regard to this clone: The read is 3 residues too short to cover the CDR3 end, so that end is filled in from the germline J gene. The chain combines TRBV20-1 with TRBJ1-5; perhaps TRBD1 as D (5 bases). Germline CDR1 DFQATT, CDR2 SNEGSKA (reference sequence). This CDR3 spans 15 amino acids. The V end lost 1 base, the J end lost 3 bases, and 13 bases lay between the germline ends. The CDR3 DNA, read in part, is TGCAGTGCTAGAGGAGGGGCCCGGTACAATCAGCCC. Translation gives CSARGGARYNQP. The entire CDR3 protein reads CSARGGARYNQPQHF.

Notes on this clone: The missing CDR3 end, 3 residues past where the read stops, is filled in from the germline J gene. The gene calls are TRBV6-1 and TRBJ2-7, with 9 bases that match TRBD2. Germline V gives CDR1 MNHNS, CDR2 SASEGT. The ends lost 3 bases at V and 0 bases at J; junction bases unmatched: 3. This CDR3 has 15 amino acids. CDR3 region: CASSDPSGDSYEQYF. CDR3 DNA, as far as it was read: TGTGCCAGCAGTGACCCTAGCGGGGACTCCTACGAG.

A note on this clone: The sequence runs out 3 residues before the end of the CDR3; the remainder is reconstructed from the germline J gene. This chain uses TRBV30 with TRBJ1-3; the D is unclear. The V and J ends lost 0 bases and 3 bases respectively, with 15 bases between them. This CDR3 is 16 amino acids long. The germline CDR1 and CDR2 sequences are GTSNPN and SVGIG (reference sequence). The CDR3 DNA, read in part, is TGTGCCTGGAGTGTACTTTCCGGGGTCGTTGGAAACACC. Its translation is CAWSVLSGVVGNT. The full CDR3 protein is CAWSVLSGVVGNTIYF.

To note about this clone: The read gets to within 3 residues of the CDR3 end, and the germline J gene fills in the rest. The chain employs TRBV20-1 and TRBJ1-2, with D tentatively TRBD1 (6 bases). The CDR3 has 14 amino acids. The germline V gene encodes CDR1 DFQATT and CDR2 SNEGSKA (reference sequence). The CDR3 reads CSARATITGYRYTF. CDR3 bases read: TGCAGTGCTAGAGCTACCATCACAGGGTACCGC.

Worth noting for this clone: The read falls 3 residues short of the CDR3 end, and the missing part is taken from the germline J gene. This chain links TRBV5-1 with TRBJ2-7; TRBD2 is a possible D gene (6 bases). Looked up from germline, CDR1 is SGHRS and CDR2 is YFSETQ. Trimming cost V 4 bases and J 2 bases, with 13 bases left between them. The CDR3 has 14 residues. The CDR3 bases that were read are TGCGCCAGCAGCCAGGGACTCAGCGCCTACGAG. Its protein product is CASSQGLSAYE. The CDR3 in its entirety is CASSQGLSAYEQYF.

Remarks on this clone: The read ends 3 residues before the CDR3 terminus; that terminus is restored from the germline J gene. This chain uses TRBV18 with TRBJ1-2; no reliable D call. V was cut by 5 bases and J by 0 bases, with 10 bases left in between. Germline V lookup: CDR1 KGHSH, CDR2 LQKENI. The CDR3 consists of 14 residues. CDR3 loop: CASSSTESNYGYTF. The CDR3 bases that were read are TGTGCCAGCTCAAGTACAGAGTCTAACTATGGC.

On this clone: The read is 3 residues too short to cover the CDR3 end, so that end is filled in from the germline J gene. This chain links TRBV7-9 with TRBJ2-5; 8 bases agree with TRBD1. Germline trimming cut 4 bases from V and 5 bases from J; bases unmatched to any gene: 9. The germline gives CDR1 SEHNR, CDR2 FQNEAQ (reference sequence). This CDR3 contains 15 residues. The part of the CDR3 DNA that was read is TGTGCCAGCAGCTCGCCACAGGGGGTTGGGGAGACC. Translated: CASSSPQGVGET. The entire CDR3 protein is CASSSPQGVGETQYF. Together with reference TRBV7-9 and TRBJ2-5, the CDR3 gives the full variable domain: DTGVSQNPRHKITKRGQNVTFRCDPISEHNRLYWYRQTLGQGPEFLTYFQNEAQLEKSRLLSDRFSAERPKGSFSTLEIQRTEQGDSAMYLCASSSPQGVGETQYFGPGTRLLVL.

Details on this clone: The read terminates 3 residues before the CDR3 end, so the remaining end is supplied by the germline J gene. The chain couples TRBV29-1 to TRBJ2-1; 7 bases match TRBD1. V dropped 7 bases and J dropped 6; count of bases not matched to a gene: 12. The CDR3 loop spans 14 amino acids. Per germline, CDR1 SQVTM and CDR2 ANQGSEA. The covered CDR3 bases are TGCAGCGCAAGAAGGGGAACAGGGGTCAATGAG. Translation gives CSARRGTGVNE. From start to end, the CDR3 is CSARRGTGVNEQFF.

Turning to this clone: The CDR3 extends 3 residues past the end of the read, so its final part is completed from the germline J gene. J is TRBJ2-3 and V is TRBV10-1; 11 bases line up with TRBD2. CDR1 is WNHNN, CDR2 SYGVQD, per germline (reference sequence). This CDR3 region has 17 residues. The J segment lost 0 bases and the V segment lost 8 bases, leaving 10 bases of the junction unmatched. The sequenced part of the CDR3 DNA is TGCGCCAGCTCCGGGACTAGCGGATACCTTAGCACAGATACG. Translating it yields CASSGTSGYLSTDT. From start to end, the CDR3 is CASSGTSGYLSTDTQYF.

With regard to this clone: The CDR3 extends 3 residues past the end of the read, so its final part is completed from the germline J gene. V usage is TRBV5-4 and J usage is TRBJ2-1, with unresolved D. Between the trimmed V and J ends, which lost 0 bases and 5 bases, there was a span of 12 bases. Germline values: CDR1 SGHNT, CDR2 YYREEE (reference sequence). CDR3 length equals 15 residues. The DNA read from the CDR3 is TGTGCCAGCAGCTTGGCGGCAGGAAGTCACAATGAG. Translation: CASSLAAGSHNE. The whole CDR3 sequence reads CASSLAAGSHNEQFF.

For this clone: The DNA ends 3 residues before the CDR3 does, and the rest of the CDR3 is filled in from the germline J gene. The chain joins TRBV29-1 to TRBJ2-5, with 9 positions matching TRBD2. CDR3 length: 15 residues. Germline V gene sequence: CDR1 SQVTM, CDR2 ANQGSEA. CDR3 protein: CTTQGSGGNQETQYF. The CDR3 DNA, read in part, is TGCACCACGCAGGGTAGCGGGGGAAATCAAGAGACC.

Concerning this clone itself: The CDR3 is cut off 3 residues early in the read; its end comes from the germline J gene. This chain links TRBV18 with TRBJ2-3; 11 bases match TRBD1. Germline V lookup: CDR1 KGHSH, CDR2 LQKENI. Trimming removed 8 bases from V and 1 base from J; junction bases left unmatched: 5. The CDR3 contains 15 residues. The covered CDR3 bases are TGTGCCAGCCAAAAGGGACAGGGGGGCACAGATACG. Translation: CASQKGQGGTDT. Given in full, the CDR3 is CASQKGQGGTDTQYF.

About this clone: One end of the junction is discordant with germline, which a read error may explain. The CDR3 end lies 3 residues beyond the end of the read and is filled in from the germline J gene. V and J are TRBV20-1 and TRBJ2-3; 10 bases are a match to TRBD2. The CDR3 contains 13 residues. CDR1 is DFQATT, CDR2 SNEGSKA, per germline (reference sequence). The covered CDR3 bases are TGCGGTGCCCCTAGCGGGAGTACAGATACG. Translating gives CGAPSGSTDT. The CDR3 in full is CGAPSGSTDTQYF.

This CDR3 reads CASSPSGGGYGYTF. The covered CDR3 bases are TGTGCCAGTAGTCCCTCAGGGGGTGGATATGGC. This chain links TRBV19 with TRBJ1-2, with 7 bases matching TRBD1. The CDR3 goes on 3 residues after the read ends, and that part is filled in from the germline J gene. Germline CDR1 LNHDA, CDR2 SQIVND (reference sequence). V lost 5 bases to trimming and J lost 5 bases; unmatched junction nucleotides: 8. The CDR3 extends over 14 amino acids.

Points on this clone: The CDR3 is cut off 3 residues early in the read; its end comes from the germline J gene. The V call is TRBV20-1, the J call TRBJ1-1; no firm D call. CDR3 length: 15 residues. CDR1 DFQATT and CDR2 SNEGSKA come from the germline V gene (reference sequence). V lost 0 bases, J lost 0 bases, and 11 bases lay in between. The sequenced part of the CDR3 DNA is TGCAGTGCTAGAGATGGCGCGGGAATGAACACTGAA. Translating gives CSARDGAGMNTE. The CDR3 reads in full as CSARDGAGMNTEAFF.